Detailed here is one T cell receptor (beta chain). Trimming took off 0 bases at V and 6 bases at J, with 15 bases between the two ends. Per germline, CDR1 KGHSH and CDR2 LQKENI. CDR3 size: 16 residues. The source of the sample is a study of blood T cell repertoires in COVID-19. Study in general: The United States, Italy and Spain supplied acute and convalescent COVID-19 samples. PBMCs, B-cell-depleted T cells, or T cells provided the cDNA or gDNA that made up the material.

In the original processing: Estimation of nucleated cell counts was performed using reference gene primer amplification. TCRdb keeps only in-frame clones here, not all; method: immunoSEQ multiplex PCR. V and J calls and clone size follow that table, whereas D and trimming were derived from the DNA. The table includes about 190,000 clones, approximately 82% detected once. This TCR came from a woman of 80 years or more with active or convalescent COVID-19. The chain couples TRBV18 to TRBJ2-1; a possible D gene is TRBD2 (5 bases). The sequencing input was peripheral blood. CDR3 nucleotides: TGTGCCAGCTCACCACCGTTTTATCAGCGGTCCAATGAGCAGTTCTTC. Translation gives CASSPPFYQRSNEQFF. Using reference TRBV18 and TRBJ2-1 for the parts outside the CDR3, the full variable domain is NAGVMQNPRHLVRRRGQEARLRCSPMKGHSHVYWYRQLPEEGLKFMVYLQKENIIDESGMPKERFSAEFPKEGPSILRIQQVVRGDSAAYFCASSPPFYQRSNEQFFGPGTRLTVL.